The 15 T cell receptor beta chains below come from one sample, sequenced in a study of blood T cell repertoires in COVID-19. Method: immunoSEQ multiplex PCR; TCRdb's copy keeps in-frame clones and lacks some. This table holds roughly 49,000 clones, approximately 82% found once. Sequencing used peripheral blood. The receptors derive from a woman aged 80 or older with acute or convalescent COVID-19.

This clone showed up just a few times. The chain recombines TRBV7-2 with TRBJ2-6; D remains unclear. This CDR3 contains 16 residues. Germline CDR1 is SGHTA and CDR2 is FQGNSA. The V end lost 2 bases, the J end lost 1 base, and 9 bases lay between the germline ends. The CDR3 DNA reads as TGTGCCAGCAGCTTAAACTTGATGTCTGGGGCCAACGTCCTGACTTTC. It is translated as CASSLNLMSGANVLTF.

The J gene is TRBJ2-7, the V gene TRBV13; D might be TRBD1 (6 bases). The V and J ends lost 5 bases and 8 bases respectively, with 22 bases between them. CDR1 is PRHDT and CDR2 is FYEKMQ in the germline V gene (reference sequence). The CDR3 consists of 15 residues. The CDR3 DNA sequence: TGTGCCAGCAGCGTAATACAGGGAGTGCTAGAGAAGCAGTACTTC. Protein product: CASSVIQGVLEKQYF.

The V gene is TRBV10-1, the J gene TRBJ2-7; TRBD2 aligns across 7 bases. V lost 2 bases to trimming and J lost 2 bases; unmatched junction nucleotides: 3. CDR1 is WNHNN, CDR2 SYGVQD, per germline (reference sequence). This CDR3 comprises 14 residues. CDR3 amino acids: CASSEAGDPYEQYF. CDR3 in DNA: TGCGCCAGCAGTGAGGCGGGGGATCCCTACGAGCAGTACTTC.

The chain carries TRBV5-4 and TRBJ2-7; 7 nucleotides line up with TRBD2. Germline V gives CDR1 SGHNT, CDR2 YYREEE (reference sequence). J lost 3 bases, V lost 0 bases, and 3 bases had no gene match. CDR3 length equals 14 residues. The chain's CDR3 is CASSLGEGSYEQYF. CDR3 bases: TGTGCCAGCAGCTTGGGGGAGGGCAGCTACGAGCAGTACTTC. Full variable domain (outside the CDR3, taken from reference TRBV5-4 and TRBJ2-7): ETGVTQSPTHLIKTRGQQVTLRCSSQSGHNTVSWYQQALGQGPQFIFQYYREEENGRGNFPPRFSGLQFPNYSSELNVNALELDDSALYLCASSLGEGSYEQYFGPGTRLTVT.

The J gene is TRBJ2-7, the V gene TRBV29-1, with TRBD2 matching over 10 bases. J gave up 4 bases and V 2 bases, and 2 bases lay outside the gene matches. The CDR3 consists of 13 residues. Germline lookup yields CDR1 SQVTM and CDR2 ANQGSEA. In nucleotides, the CDR3 is TGCAGCGTTGAACTACTAGCGGGATACGAGCAGTACTTC. Protein product: CSVELLAGYEQYF.

The J gene is TRBJ1-4, the V gene TRBV2, with 7 bases matching TRBD1. Germline loops: CDR1 SNHLY, CDR2 FYNNEI. Trimming at V came to 4 bases and at J to 7 bases, leaving 9 bases not matched to a gene. There are 15 residues in the CDR3. The CDR3 DNA follows: TGTGCCAGCAGTGTCGTGAGGGGGCTGGTTGAAAAACTGTTTTTT. Protein product: CASSVVRGLVEKLFF. The full variable domain, in which reference TRBV2 and TRBJ1-4 provide the parts outside the CDR3, is EPEVTQTPSHQVTQMGQEVILRCVPISNHLYFYWYRQILGQKVEFLVSFYNNEISEKSEIFDDQFSVERPDGSNFTLKIRSTKLEDSAMYFCASSVVRGLVEKLFFGSGTQLSVL.

V is TRBV5-4 and J is TRBJ2-7, with 8 bases fitting TRBD1. Germline V gene lookup returns CDR1 SGHNT and CDR2 YYREEE (reference sequence). Trimming cost V 4 bases and J 1 base; bases outside gene matches: 4. The CDR3 runs to 14 residues. DNA for the CDR3: TGTGCCAGCAGCCTACAGGGGGTTTCCTACGAGCAGTACTTC. Residues: CASSLQGVSYEQYF.

This chain connects TRBV5-1 to TRBJ1-1; D uncertain. This CDR3 is built from 13 residues. The V and J ends lost 0 bases and 6 bases respectively, with 9 bases between them. Germline V CDR1 and CDR2: SGHRS, YFSETQ. The CDR3 DNA follows: TGCGCCAGCAGCTTGGGGAGTACGGCTGAAGCTTTCTTT. Its translation is CASSLGSTAEAFF.

This chain links TRBV10-1 with TRBJ2-7; 9 positions match TRBD1. The V segment lost 4 bases and the J segment 5 bases; nucleotides outside the gene matches: 6. The germline gives CDR1 WNHNN, CDR2 SYGVQD (reference sequence). The CDR3 totals 14 residues. In DNA, the CDR3 is TGCGCCAGCAGTGCGGGACAGGGTTTCGACGAGCAGTACTTC. Its translation: CASSAGQGFDEQYF.

This clone was counted between two and nine times. The chain has TRBV7-9 and TRBJ1-2; a possible D gene is TRBD1 (5 bases). V was shortened by 4 bases and J by 8 bases, with 11 bases between the two germline ends. Germline values: CDR1 SEHNR, CDR2 FQNEAQ (reference sequence). The CDR3 is 12 amino acids. The CDR3 reads CASSSGDSGYTF. CDR3 sequence (DNA): TGTGCCAGCAGCTCTGGAGACAGCGGCTACACCTTC.

This chain links TRBV5-6 with TRBJ2-3; the D is unclear. The CDR3 covers 13 residues. Trimming took off 0 bases at V and 14 bases at J, with 16 bases between the two ends. Germline CDR1 SGHDT, CDR2 YYEEEE. In nucleotides, the CDR3 is TGTGCCAGCAGCTTGGCCCTACAGCCCCTCGGGTATTTT. Translated, it gives CASSLALQPLGYF.

The chain couples TRBV7-8 to TRBJ2-1, with D perhaps TRBD1 (5 bases). CDR1 is SGHVS, CDR2 FQNEAQ, per germline. CDR3 length: 16 amino acids. Between the trimmed V and J ends, which lost 2 bases and 6 bases, there was a span of 17 bases. The CDR3: CASSLNHRPTGNEQFF. For the CDR3, the DNA is TGTGCCAGCAGCTTAAACCACCGTCCAACAGGCAATGAGCAGTTCTTC.

This chain links TRBV5-1 with TRBJ2-2, with TRBD1 matching over 12 bases. The CDR3 runs to 20 residues. The germline gives CDR1 SGHRS, CDR2 YFSETQ. Trimming at V came to 0 bases and at J to 3 bases, leaving 12 bases not matched to a gene. The CDR3 is CASSLDSGTGGSLDTGELFF. The CDR3 region has the DNA TGCGCCAGCAGCTTGGATTCCGGGACAGGGGGCTCGTTGGACACCGGGGAGCTGTTTTTT. The full variable domain, completed using reference TRBV5-1 and TRBJ2-2, is KAGVTQTPRYLIKTRGQQVTLSCSPISGHRSVSWYQQTPGQGLQFLFEYFSETQRNKGNFPGRFSGRQFSNSRSEMNVSTLELGDSALYLCASSLDSGTGGSLDTGELFFGEGSRLTVL.

The chain employs TRBV6-5 and TRBJ2-2, with D possibly matching TRBD2 (5 bases). The V end was cut by 5 bases, the J end by 3 bases, with 10 bases between. The CDR3 runs 14 residues. The germline V gene encodes CDR1 MNHEY and CDR2 SVGAGI. CDR3 amino acids: CASSPARDTGELFF. The CDR3 DNA follows: TGTGCCAGCAGTCCCGCGAGGGACACCGGGGAGCTGTTTTTT.

This clone appeared a few times. V is TRBV6-1 and J is TRBJ2-7; TRBD2 matches at 10 bases. This CDR3 comprises 16 residues. Germline lookup yields CDR1 MNHNS and CDR2 SASEGT. J lost 3 bases, V lost 3 bases, and 8 bases had no gene match. The CDR3 sequence: CASSEASGGSRYEQYF. CDR3 coding DNA: TGTGCCAGCAGTGAGGCTAGCGGGGGCTCTCGCTACGAGCAGTACTTC.